This passage covers 17 T cell receptor beta chains from one sample sequenced in a study of breast tumors, draining lymph nodes, adjacent tissues. Via MiXCR, TCRdb re-called the multiplex PCR reads, giving one row per CDR3 protein. The profile shows under 75,000 distinct CDR3 sequences, 45% to 65% of them singletons. The source material was breast tumor tissue. These receptors originate from a female donor with breast cancer. Some clones in this sample may be carry-over from other donors' samples.

The chain's CDR3 is CAWLFRGAYGDEQFF. In DNA, the CDR3 is TGTGCCTGGCTGTTCAGGGGGGCGTACGGGGATGAGCAGTTCTTC. The chain employs TRBV30 and TRBJ2-1, with a tentative D call TRBD1 (7 bases). V lost 5 bases and J 8 bases, leaving 22 bases between the germline ends. Germline V gives CDR1 GTSNPN, CDR2 SVGIG (reference sequence). This CDR3 has 15 amino acids.

Notes on this clonotype: One junction end does not reproduce the germline sequence, and a read error may be involved. The gene calls are TRBV20-1 and TRBJ2-7; 9 nucleotides line up with TRBD2. CDR3 size: 12 residues. Germline-derived CDR1 and CDR2 are DFQATT and SNEGSKA (reference sequence). For the CDR3, the DNA is TGCGGTGCTTCTCTAGCGGGATACGAGCAGTACTTC. Its protein is CGASLAGYEQYF.

As regards this clonotype: Without the conserved terminal phenylalanine or tryptophan, this CDR3 likely stems from a read error. It is unclear where the CDR3 begins or ends on the DNA, so no DNA is shown, and the CDR3 is as TCRdb lists it. The rearrangement uses TRBV7-2 and TRBJ1-4. The germline V gene encodes CDR1 SGHTA and CDR2 FQGNSA. Ends included, the CDR3 has 11 residues. CDR3 protein: CASSLTREWEV.

This clonotype was observed at least ten times. A much bigger clone sits one base away, suggesting this may be a read error. This chain links TRBV20-1 with TRBJ2-5, with 8 nucleotides matching TRBD2. The germline CDR1 and CDR2 sequences are DFQATT and SNEGSKA (reference sequence). The CDR3 is 15 amino acids. V shed 1 base, J shed 7 bases, and the junction held 11 bases outside the gene matches. The CDR3 is CSARGVAGPPGTQYF. The DNA of the CDR3 is TGCAGTGCTAGAGGGGTAGCGGGGCCCCCGGGGACCCAGTACTTC.

The rearrangement links TRBV20-1 to TRBJ1-1, with TRBD1 matching over 7 bases. Germline-derived CDR1 and CDR2 are DFQATT and SNEGSKA (reference sequence). This CDR3 comprises 20 residues. The J segment lost 3 bases and the V segment lost 0 bases, leaving 22 bases of the junction unmatched. The CDR3, as DNA: TGCAGTGCTAGAGATTACGCCCTGGGGTCCGGAACAGGGGCGGACACTGAAGCTTTCTTT. The encoded protein is CSARDYALGSGTGADTEAFF.

The V gene is TRBV20-1, the J gene TRBJ2-6; 9 positions match TRBD1. The CDR3 loop spans 14 amino acids. V lost 6 bases, J lost 3 bases, and 3 bases stayed unmatched. The germline CDR1 and CDR2 sequences are DFQATT and SNEGSKA (reference sequence). Here the CDR3 DNA reads TGCAGTGCCGGGACAGGGTATGGGGCCAACGTCCTGACTTTC. Encoded protein: CSAGTGYGANVLTF.

The chain combines TRBV4-1 with TRBJ2-5; D ambiguous. Trimming removed 1 base from V and 9 bases from J, with 21 bases in between. Germline CDR1 reads MGHRA; CDR2 reads YSYEKL. The CDR3 totals 16 residues. In DNA form, the CDR3 reads TGCGCCAGCAGCCAAGTGGGCACAAAGGAGATGCAGCCCCAGTACTTC. Protein product: CASSQVGTKEMQPQYF.

In this sample, this clonotype turned up many times. The chain carries TRBV6-1 and TRBJ2-2, with TRBD2 matching over 9 bases. This CDR3 contains 12 residues. V shed 9 bases and J 7 bases; nucleotides not matched to a gene: 3. The germline V gene encodes CDR1 MNHNS and CDR2 SASEGT. The CDR3 spells CARGTSHGELFF. CDR3 coding DNA: TGTGCCAGAGGGACTAGCCACGGGGAGCTGTTTTTT.

The genes are TRBV30 and TRBJ2-3; TRBD2 agrees at 14 bases. J gave up 2 bases and V 0 bases, and 10 bases lay outside the gene matches. This CDR3 is built from 19 residues. The germline V gene encodes CDR1 GTSNPN and CDR2 SVGIG (reference sequence). DNA for the CDR3: TGTGCCTGGAGTGTAGTGGGACTAGCGGGAGTGGACCCCACAGATACGCAGTATTTT. It translates to CAWSVVGLAGVDPTDTQYF.

The chain uses TRBV28 and TRBJ1-5; D unresolved. The V and J ends lost 7 bases and 13 bases respectively, with 8 bases between them. Germline V gives CDR1 MDHEN, CDR2 SYDVKM. The CDR3 runs 9 residues. CDR3 DNA sequence: TGTGCCAGCAACCTGGGACAGCATTTT. Translation gives CASNLGQHF.

The CDR3: CASSQERTGNSPLHF. In DNA form, the CDR3 reads TGTGCCAGCAGCCAAGAGAGGACAGGGAATTCACCCCTCCACTTT. The rearrangement joins TRBV3-1 to TRBJ1-6, with 8 bases matching TRBD1. This CDR3 region has 15 residues. With 0 bases clipped from V and 7 bases from J, the junction kept 2 bases outside the gene matches. From germline, CDR1 is LGHDT and CDR2 YNNKEL (reference sequence).

The V gene is TRBV27, the J gene TRBJ2-7, with 9 bases aligning to TRBD2. Germline V CDR1 and CDR2: MNHEY, SMNVEV (reference sequence). V lost 2 bases and J lost 5; bases outside the gene matches: 7. This CDR3 comprises 15 residues. CDR3 in amino acids: CASSLQSREGNEQYF. CDR3 coding DNA: TGTGCCAGCAGTTTACAGTCGCGGGAGGGGAACGAGCAGTACTTC.

This chain joins TRBV2 and TRBJ1-2; D gene unclear. The CDR3 consists of 14 residues. V shed 8 bases and J shed 3 bases, with 16 bases lying between them. Germline values: CDR1 SNHLY, CDR2 FYNNEI. As DNA, the CDR3 is TGTGCCAGCGAAGGAATGAGCGGCGACTATGGCTACACCTTC. Translation gives CASEGMSGDYGYTF.

This clonotype was detected ten times or more. A much larger clone differs by one base, so this may be a read error. The V gene is TRBV20-1, the J gene TRBJ2-7, with 10 bases fitting TRBD2. The germline V gene has CDR1 DFQATT and CDR2 SNEGSKA (reference sequence). The CDR3 covers 14 residues. The DNA of the CDR3 is TGCAGTGCGGCCCCTAGCGGGAGCTCCTCCGAGCAGTACTTC. Its translation is CSAAPSGSSSEQYF.

This clonotype was counted ten times or more. The chain combines TRBV15 with TRBJ2-1; possibly TRBD1 for D (5 bases). Deletions cut 0 bases from V and 9 bases from J, with 12 bases between. The CDR3 is 14 amino acids. Germline values: CDR1 LNHNV, CDR2 YYDKDF (reference sequence). The CDR3: CATSRDQGPGEQFF. The CDR3 DNA sequence: TGTGCCACCAGCAGAGATCAGGGCCCGGGTGAGCAGTTCTTC.

The rearrangement links TRBV24-1 to TRBJ1-2; no definite D call. Germline CDR1 reads KGHDR; CDR2 reads SFDVKD. CDR3 length: 12 amino acids. Trimming stripped 0 bases from V and 7 bases from J, with 5 bases between. Written as DNA, the CDR3 is TGTGCCACCAGTGATTTGCTGAGTGGCTACACCTTC. Encoded protein: CATSDLLSGYTF.

This chain uses TRBV20-1 with TRBJ1-6, with TRBD1 identical over 8 bases. The V gene end was trimmed by 6 bases and the J gene end by 7 bases; junction bases not matched to a gene: 8. Germline V lookup: CDR1 DFQATT, CDR2 SNEGSKA (reference sequence). This CDR3 region has 14 residues. The CDR3 sequence is CSASGTGANSPLHF. CDR3 bases: TGCAGTGCCTCCGGGACAGGAGCCAATTCACCCCTCCACTTT.